The 29 T cell receptor beta chains below all came from one sample that was sequenced in a study of Ad26.COV2.S vaccination and SARS-CoV-2 variants. Indicated treatment: roughly 20 received Ad26.COV2.S at low or high dose, single or two shots; several received placebo; per-sample allocation not given. Sampling was performed 63 days after the first vaccine or placebo injection. This table comes from immunoSEQ multiplex PCR, and its TCRdb copy is limited to in-frame clones, with some not included. The sample contains about 350,000 clones, about 88% of which appear only once. Source: peripheral blood, taken in a trial of Ad26.COV2.S vaccine versus placebo. Every receptor here comes from a person between 18 and 59 years old who received the Ad26.COV2.S COVID-19 vaccine or a placebo.

The genes are TRBV5-4 and TRBJ2-1, with 7 nucleotides matching TRBD2. Germline lookup yields CDR1 SGHNT and CDR2 YYREEE (reference sequence). The CDR3 is made up of 15 amino acids. The V gene end was trimmed by 0 bases and the J gene end by 5 bases; junction bases not matched to a gene: 5. For the CDR3, the DNA is TGTGCCAGCAGCTTGGGCTGGGGGGGGGACAATGAGCAGTTCTTC. It specifies CASSLGWGGDNEQFF. Full variable domain (outside the CDR3, taken from reference TRBV5-4 and TRBJ2-1): ETGVTQSPTHLIKTRGQQVTLRCSSQSGHNTVSWYQQALGQGPQFIFQYYREEENGRGNFPPRFSGLQFPNYSSELNVNALELDDSALYLCASSLGWGGDNEQFFGPGTRLTVL.

A single count supports this clone. Relative to the germline gene, one junction end is altered; a read error may explain this. J is TRBJ1-1 and V is TRBV11-3; 9 nucleotides align to TRBD1. The CDR3 covers 16 residues. Germline CDR1 is SGHNT and CDR2 is YENEEA. The CDR3 nucleotides read TGTGCCAGCAGTTTAGGACAGGGGCACATGAACACTGAAGCTTTCTTT. Protein product: CASSLGQGHMNTEAFF. The variable domain in full, completed from reference TRBV11-3 and TRBJ1-1, reads EAGVVQSPRYKIIEKKQPVAFWCNPISGHNTLYWYLQNLGQGPELLIRYENEEAVDDSQLPKDRFSAERLKGVDSTLKIQPAELGDSAVYLCASSLGQGHMNTEAFFGQGTRLTVV.

The rearrangement joins TRBV9 to TRBJ1-6; D not resolved. Trimming pared 3 bases from V and 7 bases from J, leaving 11 bases between. In germline, CDR1 is SGDLS, CDR2 YYNGEE. CDR3 length: 14 residues. This chain's CDR3 is CASSAARGNSPLHF. The DNA of the CDR3 is TGTGCCAGCAGCGCGGCCCGAGGGAATTCACCCCTCCACTTT.

CDR3 nucleotide sequence: TGTGCCAGCACCAACAGGGGGCGAGCCAAAAACATTCAGTACTTC. The encoded protein is CASTNRGRAKNIQYF. The rearrangement joins TRBV3-1 (or the pseudogene TRBV3-2) to TRBJ2-4, with 9 bases matching TRBD1. CDR3 size: 15 residues. Germline V gene data show CDR1 as LGHDT and CDR2 as YNNKEL (reference sequence). J was trimmed by 0 bases and V by 7 bases; bases with no gene match: 4.

This clone was counted a single time. The chain joins TRBV18 to TRBJ1-2, with TRBD1 as a possible D gene (5 bases). The CDR3 covers 13 residues. V was trimmed by 5 bases and J by 3 bases, leaving 10 bases between them. The germline V gene has CDR1 KGHSH and CDR2 LQKENI. The CDR3, as DNA: TGTGCCAGCTCAGAGGGGTCGGACTATGGCTACACCTTC. It codes for CASSEGSDYGYTF.

CDR3 region: CSVIQGSYEQYF. Here the CDR3 DNA reads TGCAGCGTTATACAGGGTTCCTACGAGCAGTACTTC. The gene calls are TRBV29-1 and TRBJ2-7; perhaps TRBD1 as D (6 bases). V lost 5 bases, J lost 1 base, and 9 bases lay in between. CDR1 and CDR2 from the germline V gene are SQVTM and ANQGSEA. The CDR3 loop spans 12 amino acids.

This chain joins TRBV19 and TRBJ2-7; 10 bases are a match to TRBD1. This CDR3 comprises 15 residues. Germline lookup yields CDR1 LNHDA and CDR2 SQIVND (reference sequence). The J segment lost 5 bases and the V segment lost 4 bases, leaving 8 bases of the junction unmatched. CDR3 DNA: TGTGCCAGTAGTACACAATTCGGGACAGGGGACGAGCAGTACTTC. Its translation is CASSTQFGTGDEQYF.

The CDR3 DNA reads TGTGCCAGCAGCTACAGGGGTGGTAATTCACCCCTCCACTTT. Translating gives CASSYRGGNSPLHF. The J gene is TRBJ1-6, the V gene TRBV3-1 (or the pseudogene TRBV3-2); 7 nucleotides agree with TRBD1. The ends lost 5 bases at V and 6 bases at J; junction bases unmatched: 4. The CDR3 spans 14 residues. The germline CDR1 and CDR2 sequences are LGHDT and YNNKEL (reference sequence).

The chain couples TRBV28 to TRBJ1-1; TRBD1 is a possible D gene (6 bases). Trimming shortened V by 5 bases and J by 2 bases, and 12 bases separated the two germline ends. Germline V gives CDR1 MDHEN, CDR2 SYDVKM. This CDR3 contains 14 residues. CDR3: CASSPHRANTEAFF. CDR3 in DNA: TGTGCCAGCAGTCCTCACAGGGCTAACACTGAAGCTTTCTTT.

The chain couples TRBV6-5 to TRBJ1-2; D is unresolved. V lost 4 bases, J lost 4 bases, and 16 bases lay in between. Germline V gene data show CDR1 as MNHEY and CDR2 as SVGAGI. The CDR3 contains 15 residues. Here the CDR3 DNA reads TGTGCCAGCAGTTCAGGTGGTGGGGTAGGCTATGGCTACACCTTC. It translates to CASSSGGGVGYGYTF.

The chain is built from TRBV7-2 and TRBJ2-7, with TRBD2 identical over 7 bases. Germline assignment: CDR1 SGHTA and CDR2 FQGNSA. The CDR3 runs to 16 residues. V was clipped by 5 bases and J by 4 bases; unmatched bases: 14. The CDR3 DNA reads as TGTGCCAGCAGCCCGGGGGGAGGGGCAGTTCAGTACGAGCAGTACTTC. It codes for CASSPGGGAVQYEQYF. The entire variable domain, with the rest obtained from reference TRBV7-2 and TRBJ2-7, is as follows: GAGVSQSPSNKVTEKGKDVELRCDPISGHTALYWYRQSLGQGLEFLIYFQGNSAPDKSGLPSDRFSAERTGGSVSTLTIQRTQQEDSAVYLCASSPGGGAVQYEQYFGPGTRLTVT.

This sequence joins TRBV19 and TRBJ2-2; the D gene is possibly TRBD2 (5 bases). The germline CDR1 and CDR2 sequences are LNHDA and SQIVND (reference sequence). This CDR3 is 15 amino acids long. V lost 6 bases, J lost 4 bases, and 15 bases lay in between. CDR3 amino acids: CASRGEGGITGELFF. The CDR3, as DNA: TGTGCCAGTAGGGGTGAAGGAGGTATCACCGGGGAGCTGTTTTTT.

Comments on this clone: Mismatch with germline at one junction end may stem from a read error. The V gene is TRBV6-1, the J gene TRBJ2-5, with TRBD1 identical over 9 bases. Germline CDR1 and CDR2: MNHNS and SASEGT. The CDR3 runs 15 residues. The CDR3 is CASNEGQGRGETQYF. The CDR3 region has the DNA TGTGCCAGCAATGAAGGACAGGGGAGGGGAGAGACCCAGTACTTC.

The rearrangement uses TRBV7-3 and TRBJ1-6; perhaps TRBD1 as D (6 bases). The CDR3 sequence is 13 residues long. Trimming removed 5 bases at V and 9 bases at J, with 11 bases between. Germline V lookup: CDR1 SGHTA, CDR2 FQGTGA. The CDR3 loop reads CASSPRGSSPLHF. CDR3 DNA sequence: TGTGCCAGCAGCCCTAGGGGGAGTTCACCCCTCCACTTT.

This clone was detected once. V is TRBV7-2 and J is TRBJ2-3, with 8 bases matching TRBD2. This CDR3 has 14 amino acids. The germline V gene encodes CDR1 SGHTA and CDR2 FQGNSA. V lost 5 bases and J lost 5; bases outside the gene matches: 6. In DNA form, the CDR3 reads TGTGCCAGCAGCCCCCTTCGGGGGGGAGATACGCAGTATTTT. Residues: CASSPLRGGDTQYF.

V and J are TRBV6-2 or TRBV6-3 and TRBJ1-1; no reliable D call. The CDR3 extends over 15 amino acids. Germline V gene sequence: CDR1 MNHEY, CDR2 SVGEGT. V lost 5 bases to trimming and J lost 6 bases, with 19 bases between them. CDR3 residues: CASSPPMLGSPEAFF. The CDR3, as DNA: TGTGCCAGCAGTCCACCGATGCTAGGGAGCCCTGAAGCTTTCTTT.

This chain uses TRBV4-2 with TRBJ2-3; unclear D gene. Germline CDR1 is LGHNA and CDR2 is YNFKEQ. The CDR3 sequence is 12 residues long. V was shortened by 4 bases and J by 4 bases, with 6 bases between the two germline ends. The chain's CDR3 is CASSPAPDTQYF. The CDR3 DNA sequence: TGTGCCAGCAGCCCCGCCCCAGATACGCAGTATTTT.

The genes are TRBV19 and TRBJ1-1; D remains unclear. CDR1 LNHDA and CDR2 SQIVND come from the germline V gene (reference sequence). The CDR3 is made up of 16 amino acids. V was pared by 1 base and J by 1 base, with 13 bases between. The CDR3 coding sequence is TGTGCCAGTAGTATAGGGAGCGACACAAAGAACACTGAAGCTTTCTTT. Translating gives CASSIGSDTKNTEAFF.

V usage is TRBV3-1 (or the pseudogene TRBV3-2) and J usage is TRBJ1-4; D ambiguous. The germline gives CDR1 LGHDT, CDR2 YNNKEL (reference sequence). V lost 4 bases, J lost 0 bases, and 12 bases lay in between. CDR3 length equals 16 residues. The DNA of the CDR3 is TGTGCCAGCAGCCTTTACGCACCTGCAACTAATGAAAAACTGTTTTTT. Translated: CASSLYAPATNEKLFF.

The chain uses TRBV7-9 and TRBJ2-5, with 10 bases matching TRBD2. V was clipped by 5 bases and J by 3 bases; unmatched bases: 12. The CDR3 sequence is 17 residues long. The germline gives CDR1 SEHNR, CDR2 FQNEAQ (reference sequence). In DNA form, the CDR3 reads TGTGCCAGCAGCCGCCTAAGCGGGAGGGCCGCTAAAGAGACCCAGTACTTC. This sequence encodes CASSRLSGRAAKETQYF.

This chain uses TRBV9 with TRBJ1-1; a weak D match, TRBD1 (5 bases). V was trimmed by 1 base and J by 1 base, leaving 11 bases between them. The CDR3 is 15 amino acids. Germline-derived CDR1 and CDR2 are SGDLS and YYNGEE. The CDR3 coding sequence is TGTGCCAGCAGCGTAAGGGGTAATCGGAACACTGAAGCTTTCTTT. Translation: CASSVRGNRNTEAFF.

This chain links TRBV5-1 with TRBJ2-5; D gene uncertain. Per the germline V gene, CDR1 is SGHRS and CDR2 is YFSETQ. CDR3 length: 11 amino acids. V was cut by 0 bases and J by 7 bases, with 4 bases left in between. The CDR3 reads CASSLVSTQYF. The CDR3 DNA reads as TGCGCCAGCAGCTTGGTTTCGACCCAGTACTTC.

The chain has TRBV4-1 and TRBJ2-1; TRBD2 matches 12 bases. This CDR3 region has 17 residues. In germline, CDR1 is MGHRA, CDR2 YSYEKL. Trimming cost V 4 bases and J 1 base; bases outside gene matches: 5. The CDR3 nucleotides are TGCGCCAGCAGCCTAGGACTAGCGGGAACATCCTACAATGAGCAGTTCTTC. It specifies CASSLGLAGTSYNEQFF.

As concerns this clone: At one end, the junction sequence differs from germline, possibly due to a read error. V and J are TRBV7-9 and TRBJ2-7, with a possible D match to TRBD2 (5 bases). The length of the CDR3 is 11 residues. Per germline, CDR1 SEHNR and CDR2 FQNEAQ (reference sequence). Written as DNA, the CDR3 is TGTGCCAGCAGCTTAGCCCGGGGTCCGGACTTC. This encodes CASSLARGPDF.

The CDR3 protein is CASSRTGDTEAFF. The CDR3 bases are TGTGCCAGCAGCCGGACAGGGGACACTGAAGCTTTCTTT. The chain joins TRBV5-4 to TRBJ1-1, with 9 nucleotides matching TRBD1. CDR1 is SGHNT and CDR2 is YYREEE in the germline V gene (reference sequence). V trimming: 4 bases; J trimming: 3 bases; junction bases outside the gene matches: 1. This CDR3 region has 13 residues.

The chain uses TRBV4-3 and TRBJ1-6; TRBD1 matches at 7 bases. Germline CDR1 is LGHNA and CDR2 is YSLEER. V dropped 6 bases and J dropped 9; count of bases not matched to a gene: 2. The length of the CDR3 is 12 residues. This chain's CDR3 is CASRQGSSPLHF. CDR3 DNA sequence: TGCGCCAGCAGACAGGGGAGTTCACCCCTCCACTTT.

The gene calls are TRBV13 and TRBJ1-6; D gene ambiguous. This CDR3 is 14 amino acids long. The V gene's germline CDR1 is PRHDT and CDR2 FYEKMQ (reference sequence). Trimming took off 2 bases at V and 4 bases at J, with 6 bases between the two ends. For the CDR3, the DNA is TGTGCCAGCAGCTTAAGGGAGTATAATTCACCCCTCCACTTT. Translation gives CASSLREYNSPLHF.

The chain recombines TRBV24-1 with TRBJ2-5; D is unresolved. The germline V gene encodes CDR1 KGHDR and CDR2 SFDVKD. Trimming took off 3 bases at V and 4 bases at J, with 17 bases between the two ends. The CDR3 has 16 amino acids. CDR3 bases: TGTGCCACCAGTGATCCCGACGGCCCCATTGGAGAGACCCAGTACTTC. Protein product: CATSDPDGPIGETQYF.

The J gene is TRBJ1-5, the V gene TRBV19, with D uncertain. Germline CDR1 is LNHDA and CDR2 is SQIVND (reference sequence). The CDR3 consists of 15 residues. Trimming removed 1 base from V and 0 bases from J, with 7 bases in between. The CDR3: CASSIVPTSNQPQHF. DNA of the CDR3: TGTGCCAGTAGTATAGTACCGACTAGCAATCAGCCCCAGCATTTT.